This TCR beta chain comes out of a study of cytomegalovirus exposure and HLA in healthy donors. In the study overall: Prior work identified 95 million to 120 million unique TCR beta sequences in 190 million or so T cells.

Each donor was healthy, and each was a bone marrow donor. The germline V gene has CDR1 SGHAT and CDR2 FQNNGV. This CDR3 has 16 residues. V dropped 3 bases and J dropped 8; count of bases not matched to a gene: 12. The PCR had 60 Vbeta and 13 Jbeta primers. Here immunoSEQ multiplex PCR was the method, and the copy in TCRdb shows in-frame clones only, minus some. Among around 140,000 clones, approximately 77% were seen once, and the ten largest hold around 1.5%. The clonotype originates from a woman in her 40s in good health and CMV-seronegative. The gene calls are TRBV11-2 and TRBJ1-4, with 7 bases identical to TRBD1. Sequences were obtained from PBMCs. The CDR3 DNA follows: TGTGCCAGCAGCTTGACCCGACAGGGAGTGATGGAAAAACTGTTTTTT. This translates into CASSLTRQGVMEKLFF.